A single sample gave rise to the 28 T cell receptor beta chains below, sequenced in a study of blood T cell repertoires in COVID-19. Only in-frame clones appear in the TCRdb table, and some are missing; sequencing was by immunoSEQ multiplex PCR. Of hundreds of thousands of clones in the sample, over 85% are singletons; the top ten hold less than 4.5%. Sequenced input: PBMCs or T cells enriched from blood (not recorded which). These TCRs come from a woman aged 25-40 years with acute COVID-19.

The chain links TRBV4-1 to TRBJ1-2, with 7 bases lining up with TRBD1. This CDR3 region has 15 residues. V gave up 4 bases and J gave up 8 bases; unmatched junction bases: 13. Germline V CDR1 and CDR2: MGHRA, YSYEKL. CDR3 bases: TGCGCCAGCAGCCCGTCACTACAGGGGTCGTGGGGCTACACCTTC. Encoded protein: CASSPSLQGSWGYTF.

This clone was counted between two and nine times. This chain links TRBV5-4 with TRBJ1-4; no clear D. V gave up 2 bases and J gave up 10 bases, with 9 bases separating them. Germline V gives CDR1 SGHNT, CDR2 YYREEE (reference sequence). This CDR3 comprises 12 residues. Here the CDR3 reads CASSFEEGKLFF. The DNA of the CDR3 is TGTGCCAGCAGCTTCGAAGAGGGAAAACTGTTTTTT.

The chain employs TRBV5-4 and TRBJ2-5; TRBD2 agrees at 14 bases. V gave up 4 bases and J gave up 7 bases; unmatched junction bases: 9. In germline, CDR1 is SGHNT, CDR2 YYREEE (reference sequence). This CDR3 has 16 residues. CDR3 region: CASSGLGLAGVGTQYF. In DNA, the CDR3 is TGTGCCAGCAGCGGACTGGGACTAGCGGGGGTCGGGACCCAGTACTTC.

Only a few counts were recorded for this clone. The chain recombines TRBV9 with TRBJ1-6, with D possibly matching TRBD1 (5 bases). The V end was cut by 4 bases, the J end by 10 bases, with 15 bases between. The CDR3 loop spans 14 amino acids. Germline lookup yields CDR1 SGDLS and CDR2 YYNGEE. CDR3 sequence: CASSTAGSRSPLHF. The CDR3 coding sequence is TGTGCCAGCAGCACAGCAGGGTCAAGGTCACCCCTCCACTTT.

This clone was recorded once. This sequence joins TRBV7-9 and TRBJ2-2, with a weak D call TRBD1 (6 bases). Germline V gene sequence: CDR1 SEHNR, CDR2 FQNEAQ (reference sequence). Trimming shortened V by 3 bases and J by 0 bases, and 8 bases separated the two germline ends. This CDR3 spans 15 amino acids. CDR3 loop: CASSLQGPNTGELFF. As DNA, the CDR3 is TGTGCCAGCAGCTTGCAGGGGCCGAACACCGGGGAGCTGTTTTTT.

The rearrangement links TRBV7-7 to TRBJ2-3, with D hard to call. The CDR3 sequence is 15 residues long. CDR1 is SSHAT and CDR2 is FNYEAQ in the germline V gene (reference sequence). Trimming stripped 0 bases from V and 3 bases from J, with 10 bases between. The CDR3 loop reads CASSLAGGRTDTQYF. The CDR3 nucleotides are TGTGCCAGCAGCTTAGCCGGCGGTAGGACAGATACGCAGTATTTT. The complete variable domain, with remaining parts taken from reference TRBV7-7 and TRBJ2-3, reads GAGVSQSPRYKVTKRGQDVTLRCDPISSHATLYWYQQALGQGPEFLTYFNYEAQPDKSGLPSDRFSAERPEGSISTLTIQRTEQRDSAMYRCASSLAGGRTDTQYFGPGTRLTVL.

The rearrangement uses TRBV29-1 and TRBJ1-2; 7 bases are a match to TRBD1. V was clipped by 4 bases and J by 3 bases; unmatched bases: 5. The length of the CDR3 is 13 residues. The germline gives CDR1 SQVTM, CDR2 ANQGSEA. CDR3 residues: CSVVTGDHYGYTF. In DNA form, the CDR3 reads TGCAGCGTTGTAACAGGGGATCACTATGGCTACACCTTC. The full variable domain, with the rest looked up from reference TRBV29-1 and TRBJ1-2, is SAVISQKPSRDICQRGTSLTIQCQVDSQVTMMFWYRQQPGQSLTLIATANQGSEATYESGFVIDKFPISRPNLTFSTLTVSNMSPEDSSIYLCSVVTGDHYGYTFGSGTRLTVV.

The V gene is TRBV6-2 or TRBV6-3, the J gene TRBJ2-7, with D hard to call. The germline V gene has CDR1 MNHEY and CDR2 SVGEGT. The CDR3 is 12 amino acids. Between the trimmed V and J ends, which lost 2 bases and 7 bases, there was a span of 9 bases. CDR3 nucleotide sequence: TGTGCCAGCAGTTACAGCGTGGAAGAGCAGTACTTC. This codes for CASSYSVEEQYF.

The chain combines TRBV6-5 with TRBJ1-6; 9 nucleotides line up with TRBD1. J gave up 10 bases and V 6 bases, and 7 bases lay outside the gene matches. The CDR3 length is 14 residues. The germline V gene has CDR1 MNHEY and CDR2 SVGAGI. DNA of the CDR3: TGTGCCAGCAGAAACAGGGGGCTGGAGTCACCCCTCCACTTT. Translation gives CASRNRGLESPLHF.

V is TRBV2 and J is TRBJ1-1; possibly TRBD1 for D (6 bases). V was trimmed by 7 bases and J by 0 bases, leaving 12 bases between them. Germline V gene lookup returns CDR1 SNHLY and CDR2 FYNNEI. The CDR3 length is 14 residues. The CDR3 DNA sequence: TGTGCCAGCACTGACAGGTCCCTGAACACTGAAGCTTTCTTT. This encodes CASTDRSLNTEAFF.

The chain combines TRBV7-9 with TRBJ2-7, with unresolved D. CDR3 length: 15 amino acids. The ends were cut back, 1 base at V and 2 bases at J, with 12 bases in the middle. Looked up from germline, CDR1 is SEHNR and CDR2 is FQNEAQ (reference sequence). The CDR3 spells CASSLDPKRAYEQYF. The CDR3 nucleotides are TGTGCCAGCAGCTTAGACCCCAAACGCGCCTACGAGCAGTACTTC.

The CDR3 here is CASSSLVAFF. The DNA for the CDR3 is TGTGCCAGCAGCTCTTTAGTTGCTTTCTTT. The chain employs TRBV7-9 and TRBJ1-1; D gene unclear. V lost 4 bases and J 11 bases, leaving 8 bases between the germline ends. CDR3 length: 10 residues. The V gene's germline CDR1 is SEHNR and CDR2 FQNEAQ (reference sequence).

This rearrangement joins TRBV30 to TRBJ2-2, with 8 bases fitting TRBD1. Trimming at V came to 4 bases and at J to 4 bases, leaving 8 bases not matched to a gene. CDR3 length equals 15 residues. Germline lookup yields CDR1 GTSNPN and CDR2 SVGIG (reference sequence). Written as DNA, the CDR3 is TGTGCCTGGACATCGAACAGGGGGATCACCGGGGAGCTGTTTTTT. Protein sequence: CAWTSNRGITGELFF.

This rearrangement joins TRBV3-1 (or the pseudogene TRBV3-2) to TRBJ2-1; tentatively, D is TRBD2 (6 bases). V lost 7 bases and J 7 bases, leaving 20 bases between the germline ends. Germline CDR1 reads LGHDT; CDR2 reads YNNKEL (reference sequence). The CDR3 consists of 15 residues. CDR3 region: CASIVSGSRGNEQFF. The CDR3 DNA reads as TGTGCCAGCATAGTTAGCGGCTCCCGGGGGAATGAGCAGTTCTTC.

The gene calls are TRBV19 and TRBJ2-2; maybe TRBD1 (5 bases). The CDR3 extends over 16 amino acids. Trimming pared 4 bases from V and 5 bases from J, leaving 17 bases between. Germline V lookup: CDR1 LNHDA, CDR2 SQIVND (reference sequence). The chain's CDR3 is CASSNPPQGITGELFF. CDR3 bases: TGTGCCAGTAGTAACCCCCCGCAGGGAATAACCGGGGAGCTGTTTTTT. The complete variable domain, with remaining parts taken from reference TRBV19 and TRBJ2-2, reads DGGITQSPKYLFRKEGQNVTLSCEQNLNHDAMYWYRQDPGQGLRLIYYSQIVNDFQKGDIAEGYSVSREKKESFPLTVTSAQKNPTAFYLCASSNPPQGITGELFFGEGSRLTVL.

This clone is a singleton in its sample. The chain combines TRBV3-1 (or the pseudogene TRBV3-2) with TRBJ1-1; perhaps TRBD1 as D (5 bases). V lost 4 bases to trimming and J lost 3 bases, with 12 bases between them. Germline CDR1 and CDR2: LGHDT and YNNKEL (reference sequence). The CDR3 runs to 14 residues. The CDR3 DNA is TGTGCCAGCAGCCTCAGGGAGGGGCACACTGAAGCTTTCTTT. This encodes CASSLREGHTEAFF.

The CDR3 spells CASSLSQLGVEQYF. DNA of the CDR3: TGTGCCAGCAGTTTAAGTCAATTAGGGGTCGAGCAGTACTTC. This rearrangement joins TRBV28 to TRBJ2-7; D is possibly TRBD1 (5 bases). Trimming pared 2 bases from V and 6 bases from J, leaving 14 bases between. The CDR3 loop spans 14 amino acids. CDR1 MDHEN and CDR2 SYDVKM come from the germline V gene.

The chain has TRBV5-5 and TRBJ1-6; 7 positions match TRBD1. V trimming: 3 bases; J trimming: 6 bases; junction bases outside the gene matches: 6. This CDR3 has 15 residues. Germline lookup yields CDR1 SGHKS and CDR2 YYEKEE (reference sequence). The CDR3 loop is CASSSTGVLNSPLHF. CDR3 nucleotide sequence: TGTGCCAGCAGCTCCACAGGGGTCCTTAATTCACCCCTCCACTTT. Using reference TRBV5-5 and TRBJ1-6 for the parts outside the CDR3, the full variable domain is DAGVTQSPTHLIKTRGQQVTLRCSPISGHKSVSWYQQVLGQGPQFIFQYYEKEERGRGNFPDRFSARQFPNYSSELNVNALLLGDSALYLCASSSTGVLNSPLHFGNGTRLTVT.

The CDR3 DNA reads as TGTGCCTGGAGTGTGTGGAGGTTCGGCTACACCTTC. It yields the protein CAWSVWRFGYTF. The chain combines TRBV30 with TRBJ1-2; D remains unclear. Between the trimmed V and J ends, which lost 0 bases and 8 bases, there was a span of 10 bases. CDR3 length equals 12 residues. Germline V CDR1 and CDR2: GTSNPN, SVGIG (reference sequence).

Written as DNA, the CDR3 is TGTGCCACCAGCAGAGAGTCCGGCCGGAGGTATGGCTACACCTTC. Its translation is CATSRESGRRYGYTF. The chain combines TRBV15 with TRBJ1-2; D is unresolved. The CDR3 is 15 residues long. From germline, CDR1 is LNHNV and CDR2 YYDKDF (reference sequence). V shed 0 bases and J shed 5 bases, with 13 bases lying between them.

The chain recombines TRBV7-9 with TRBJ2-1, with 9 bases lining up with TRBD1. The CDR3 spans 15 residues. J was trimmed by 4 bases and V by 7 bases; bases with no gene match: 8. The germline CDR1 and CDR2 sequences are SEHNR and FQNEAQ (reference sequence). CDR3 coding DNA: TGTGCCAGCACATACCGGGACAGGGCTTACAATGAGCAGTTCTTC. Protein sequence: CASTYRDRAYNEQFF.

In the case of this clone: Being one base from a much bigger clone, this may be a read error. This chain connects TRBV27 to TRBJ1-5, with 7 bases lining up with TRBD1. Per germline, CDR1 MNHEY and CDR2 SMNVEV (reference sequence). The CDR3 is made up of 15 amino acids. V dropped 3 bases and J dropped 0; count of bases not matched to a gene: 2. The CDR3 sequence: CASSLGTDSNQPQHF. Written as DNA, the CDR3 is TGTGCCAGCAGTTTGGGGACAGATAGCAATCAGCCCCAGCATTTT.

The rearrangement links TRBV19 to TRBJ1-6, with 9 bases matching TRBD1. Germline trimming cut 2 bases from V and 5 bases from J; bases unmatched to any gene: 1. The CDR3 spans 15 residues. Looked up from germline, CDR1 is LNHDA and CDR2 is SQIVND (reference sequence). CDR3 nucleotide sequence: TGTGCCAGTAGTATAAGGACAGGGGATAATTCACCCCTCCACTTT. Its protein is CASSIRTGDNSPLHF.

The V call is TRBV27, the J call TRBJ1-3; 7 bases align to TRBD1. Germline V gives CDR1 MNHEY, CDR2 SMNVEV (reference sequence). This CDR3 spans 14 amino acids. V trimming: 4 bases; J trimming: 8 bases; junction bases outside the gene matches: 8. CDR3 protein: CASSSTGMGDTIYF. The CDR3 DNA sequence: TGTGCCAGCAGTTCGACAGGGATGGGGGACACCATATATTTT.

V is TRBV5-1 and J is TRBJ2-3; 7 nucleotides agree with TRBD2. Germline-derived CDR1 and CDR2 are SGHRS and YFSETQ. The CDR3 loop spans 15 amino acids. V was pared by 3 bases and J by 3 bases, with 7 bases of the junction left unmatched. The CDR3 loop is CASSSGLVVTDTQYF. The CDR3, as DNA: TGCGCCAGCAGCTCAGGACTAGTTGTAACAGATACGCAGTATTTT.

In this sample, this clone turned up once. The V call is TRBV10-1, the J call TRBJ1-1; TRBD1 aligns across 8 bases. The CDR3 covers 13 residues. The J segment lost 4 bases and the V segment lost 8 bases, leaving 6 bases of the junction unmatched. Germline CDR1 WNHNN, CDR2 SYGVQD (reference sequence). This CDR3 is CASRTGLGTEAFF. In DNA form, the CDR3 reads TGCGCCAGCCGGACAGGGCTCGGCACTGAAGCTTTCTTT.

This rearrangement joins TRBV7-8 to TRBJ1-2; D perhaps matches TRBD1 (6 bases). Germline V gene lookup returns CDR1 SGHVS and CDR2 FQNEAQ. The germline V and J ends were trimmed by 5 bases and 2 bases, with 12 bases remaining between them. The CDR3 covers 14 residues. The CDR3, as DNA: TGTGCCAGCAGCCAAGAGGACAGCAACTATGGCTACACCTTC. It translates to CASSQEDSNYGYTF.

The chain employs TRBV7-7 and TRBJ2-5; the match to TRBD1 covers 7 bases. Germline V lookup: CDR1 SSHAT, CDR2 FNYEAQ (reference sequence). This CDR3 is built from 15 residues. The junction had 8 bases not matched to a gene; V was cut back by 5 bases and J by 2 bases. The CDR3 is CASSMDRHPQETQYF. The CDR3 region has the DNA TGTGCCAGCAGCATGGACAGGCACCCTCAAGAGACCCAGTACTTC.